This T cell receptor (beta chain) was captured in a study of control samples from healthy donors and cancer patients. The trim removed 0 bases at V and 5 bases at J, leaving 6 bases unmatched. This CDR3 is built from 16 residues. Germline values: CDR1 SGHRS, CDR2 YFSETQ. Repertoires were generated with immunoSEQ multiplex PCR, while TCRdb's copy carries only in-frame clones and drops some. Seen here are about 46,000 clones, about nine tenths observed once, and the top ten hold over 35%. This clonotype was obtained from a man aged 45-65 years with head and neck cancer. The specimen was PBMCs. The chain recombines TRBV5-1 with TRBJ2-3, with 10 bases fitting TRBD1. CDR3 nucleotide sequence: TGCGCCAGCAGCTTGGCCGGGACAGGGGTTCAAGATACGCAGTATTTT. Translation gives CASSLAGTGVQDTQYF.